The TCR beta chain under discussion was sequenced for a study of T cell responses to AZD1222 COVID-19 vaccine. General study results and limits: Spike-specific TCRs gained breadth and depth after people received two AZD1222 doses.

With 0 bases clipped from V and 7 bases from J, the junction kept 12 bases outside the gene matches. Germline CDR1 reads SGDLS; CDR2 reads YYNGEE. This CDR3 is 18 amino acids long. This clone is a singleton in its sample. Its antigen is currently unknown. Produced via immunoSEQ multiplex PCR; TCRdb's table is partial and in-frame only. The sample gives more than 150,000 clones, approximately 86% of which show up once; roughly 0.49% is in the top ten. This receptor was taken from an adult in good health. The chain joins TRBV9 to TRBJ2-1; 11 bases align to TRBD1. This material consisted of peripheral blood, taken on day 0 of AZD1222 vaccination. The CDR3: CASSVEFRGQGARNEQFF. The CDR3, as DNA: TGTGCCAGCAGCGTAGAGTTTCGAGGACAGGGGGCGCGAAATGAGCAGTTCTTC.